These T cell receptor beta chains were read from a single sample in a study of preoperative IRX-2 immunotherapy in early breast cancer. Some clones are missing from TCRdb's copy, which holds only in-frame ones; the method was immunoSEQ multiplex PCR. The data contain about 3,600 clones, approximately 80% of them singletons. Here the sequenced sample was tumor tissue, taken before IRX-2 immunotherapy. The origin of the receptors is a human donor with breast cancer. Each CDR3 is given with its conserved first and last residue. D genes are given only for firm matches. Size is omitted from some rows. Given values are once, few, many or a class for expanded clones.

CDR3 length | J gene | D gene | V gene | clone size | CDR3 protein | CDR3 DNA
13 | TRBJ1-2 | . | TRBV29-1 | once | CSVEQGVSHGYTF | TGCAGCGTTGAACAGGGTGTAAGCCATGGCTACACCTTC
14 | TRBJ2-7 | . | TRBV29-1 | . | CSVEDPETGIEQYF | TGCAGCGTTGAAGATCCCGAAACAGGTATCGAGCAGTACTTC
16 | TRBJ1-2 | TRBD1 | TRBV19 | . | CASSMIQGAVGYGYTF | TGTGCCAGTAGTATGATTCAGGGGGCCGTCGGCTATGGCTACACCTTC
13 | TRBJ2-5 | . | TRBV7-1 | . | CASSPGVGETQYF | TGTGCCAGCAGCCCAGGGGTTGGGGAGACCCAGTACTTC
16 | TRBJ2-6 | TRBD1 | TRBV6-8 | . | CASSPLGQAGANVLTF | TGTGCCAGCAGTCCCCTCGGACAGGCTGGGGCCAACGTCCTGACTTTC
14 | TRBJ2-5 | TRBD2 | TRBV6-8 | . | CASQAGGNQETQYF | TGTGCCAGCCAAGCGGGAGGGAACCAAGAGACCCAGTACTTC
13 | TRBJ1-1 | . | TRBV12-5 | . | CATAVTGGTEAFF | TGTGCCACCGCGGTGACGGGGGGAACTGAAGCTTTCTTT
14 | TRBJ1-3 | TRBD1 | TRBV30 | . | CAWRAQGFGNTIYF | TGTGCCTGGAGGGCACAGGGGTTTGGAAACACCATATATTTT
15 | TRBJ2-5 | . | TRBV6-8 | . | CASSYSPTNQETQYF | TGTGCCAGCAGTTACTCCCCCACCAACCAAGAGACCCAGTACTTC
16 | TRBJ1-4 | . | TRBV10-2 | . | CASRQGHGEGNEKLFF | TGCGCCAGCCGCCAAGGTCATGGGGAGGGGAATGAAAAACTGTTTTTT
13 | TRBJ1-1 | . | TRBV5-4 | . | CASSIQGNTEAFF | TGTGCCAGCAGCATACAGGGGAACACTGAAGCTTTCTTT
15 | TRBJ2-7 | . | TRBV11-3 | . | CASSLTFQGAYEQYF | TGTGCCAGCAGCTTAACTTTCCAGGGAGCCTACGAGCAGTACTTC
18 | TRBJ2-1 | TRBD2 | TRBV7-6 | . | CASSLDPLTSGSGGEQFF | TGTGCCAGCAGCTTAGATCCCCTGACTAGCGGGAGCGGGGGAGAGCAGTTCTTC
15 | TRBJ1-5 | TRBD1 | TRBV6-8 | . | CASSAATGTGQPQHF | TGTGCCAGCAGTGCAGCGACAGGGACAGGCCAGCCCCAGCATTTT
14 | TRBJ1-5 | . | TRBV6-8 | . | CASRPGGSNQPQHF | TGTGCCAGCAGACCGGGGGGGAGCAATCAGCCCCAGCATTTT
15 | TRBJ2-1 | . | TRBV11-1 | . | CASSLGYGLAGEQFF | TGTGCCAGCAGCTTAGGATATGGGCTAGCCGGTGAGCAGTTCTTC
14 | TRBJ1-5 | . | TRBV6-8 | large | CASIDTGNNQPQHF | TGTGCCAGCATTGATACAGGGAACAATCAGCCCCAGCATTTT
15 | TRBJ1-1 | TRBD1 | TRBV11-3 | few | CASSLSGTGSTEAFF | TGTGCCAGCAGCTTGTCCGGGACAGGGAGCACTGAAGCTTTCTTT
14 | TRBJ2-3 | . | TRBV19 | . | CASSQRTSTDTQYF | TGTGCCAGTAGCCAGAGGACAAGCACAGATACGCAGTATTTT
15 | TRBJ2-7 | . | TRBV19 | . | CASSPDRLLSYEQYF | TGTGCCAGTAGTCCCGACAGGCTATTATCCTACGAGCAGTACTTC
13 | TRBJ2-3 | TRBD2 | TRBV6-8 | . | CASSWGGTDTQYF | TGTGCCAGCAGTTGGGGGGGAACAGATACGCAGTATTTT
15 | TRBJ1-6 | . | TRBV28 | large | CASSFRLRGISPLHF | TGTGCCAGCAGTTTTAGATTGAGGGGGATTTCACCCCTCCACTTT
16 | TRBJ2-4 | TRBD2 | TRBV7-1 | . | CASSWRTSGGKNIQYF | TGTGCCAGCAGCTGGAGGACTAGCGGAGGCAAAAACATTCAGTACTTC
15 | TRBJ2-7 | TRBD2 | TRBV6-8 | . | CASSYLPAGGGEQYF | TGTGCCAGCAGTTACTTACCAGCGGGAGGTGGCGAGCAATACTTC
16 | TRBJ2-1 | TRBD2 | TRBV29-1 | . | CSVEEWRLAGYNEQFF | TGCAGCGTTGAAGAATGGCGTCTAGCGGGCTACAATGAGCAGTTCTTC
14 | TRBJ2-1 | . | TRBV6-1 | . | CASSEVDNYNEQFF | TGTGCCAGCAGTGAAGTGGATAACTACAATGAGCAGTTCTTC
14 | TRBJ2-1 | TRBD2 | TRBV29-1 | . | CSVERRGGDNEQFF | TGCAGCGTTGAAAGGCGCGGGGGGGACAATGAGCAGTTCTTC
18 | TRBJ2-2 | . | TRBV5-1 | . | CASSLATQPRPNTGELFF | TGCGCCAGCAGCTTGGCTACCCAACCGCGGCCGAACACCGGGGAGCTGTTTTTT
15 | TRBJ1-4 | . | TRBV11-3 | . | CASSLIRAGGEKLFF | TGTGCCAGCAGCTTGATCAGGGCTGGCGGTGAAAAACTGTTTTTT
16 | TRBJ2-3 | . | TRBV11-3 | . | CASSFSGSLSTDTQYF | TGTGCCAGCAGCTTTTCGGGCTCCCTTAGCACAGATACGCAGTATTTT
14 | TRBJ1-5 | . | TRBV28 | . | CASSNDQGFQPQHF | TGTGCCAGCAGCAATGATCAGGGATTTCAGCCCCAGCATTTT
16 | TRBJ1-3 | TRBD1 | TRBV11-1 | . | CASSLNRGIAGNTIYF | TGTGCCAGCAGCCTCAACAGGGGGATCGCTGGAAACACCATATATTTT
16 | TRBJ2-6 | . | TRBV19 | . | CASNGREFSGANVLTF | TGTGCCAGTAATGGCAGGGAGTTCTCTGGGGCCAACGTCCTGACTTTC
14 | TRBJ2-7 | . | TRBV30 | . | CAWSAQGRSGEQYF | TGTGCCTGGAGTGCACAGGGAAGGTCGGGCGAGCAGTACTTC
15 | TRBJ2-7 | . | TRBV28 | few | CASSSGTPHPYEQYF | TGTGCCAGCAGTTCCGGGACCCCGCATCCCTACGAGCAGTACTTC
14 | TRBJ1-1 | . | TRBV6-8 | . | CASSPRQVRTEAFF | TGTGCCAGCAGCCCGCGACAGGTTCGCACTGAAGCTTTCTTT
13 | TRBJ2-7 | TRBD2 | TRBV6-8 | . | CASISTSGYEQYF | TGTGCCAGCATCTCAACTAGCGGCTACGAGCAGTACTTC
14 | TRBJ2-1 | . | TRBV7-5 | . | CASSLAGAYNEQFF | TGTGCCAGCAGCTTGGCCGGGGCCTACAATGAGCAGTTCTTC
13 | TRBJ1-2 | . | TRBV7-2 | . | CASSSRVQYGYTF | TGTGCCAGCAGCTCCAGGGTACAGTATGGCTACACCTTC
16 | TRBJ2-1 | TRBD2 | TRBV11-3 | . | CASSQGLAGGVYEQFF | TGTGCCAGCAGCCAGGGACTAGCGGGAGGAGTATATGAGCAGTTCTTC
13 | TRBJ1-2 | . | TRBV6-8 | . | CASTSNGGSGYTF | TGTGCCAGCACTTCAAACGGGGGGAGCGGCTACACCTTC
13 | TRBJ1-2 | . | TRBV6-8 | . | CASIYNSDYGYTF | TGTGCCAGCATCTACAACTCTGACTATGGCTACACCTTC
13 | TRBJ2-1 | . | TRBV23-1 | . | CASSLGVTTPPFF | TGCGCCAGCAGCTTAGGGGTCACCACCCCTCCGTTCTTC
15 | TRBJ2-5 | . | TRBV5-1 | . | CASGEGANGGETQYF | TGCGCCAGCGGGGAAGGGGCGAACGGGGGAGAGACCCAGTACTTC
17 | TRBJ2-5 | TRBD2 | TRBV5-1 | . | CASSLVLAGGLQETQYF | TGCGCCAGCAGCTTGGTACTAGCGGGAGGCCTCCAAGAGACCCAGTACTTC
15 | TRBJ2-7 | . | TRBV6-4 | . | CASTRTGGTLFEQYF | TGTGCCAGCACCAGAACAGGCGGGACCCTTTTCGAGCAGTACTTC
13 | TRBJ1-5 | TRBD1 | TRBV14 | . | CASSQQGGQPQHF | TGTGCCAGCAGCCAACAGGGGGGTCAGCCCCAGCATTTT
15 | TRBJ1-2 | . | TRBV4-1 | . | CASSQEGQLKPGYTF | TGCGCCAGCAGCCAAGAGGGTCAGCTCAAACCAGGCTACACCTTC